These T cell receptor beta chains were read from a single sample in a study of blood T cell repertoires in COVID-19. TCRdb's copy holds only in-frame clones and misses some; the assay was immunoSEQ multiplex PCR. This table has around 300,000 clones, around 90% appearing once. The sequenced sample was peripheral blood. The receptors here all came from a man aged 45 to 65 with active or convalescent COVID-19. Both conserved end residues are part of each CDR3. The D gene is left open where the match is weak. The size field is filled for only some rows; it gives once, few, many or a size class.

V gene: TRBV30; J gene: TRBJ2-3; clone size: -; D gene: TRBD2; CDR3 protein: CAWRVPGLAGESDTQYF; CDR3 DNA: TGTGCCTGGAGGGTTCCGGGACTAGCGGGAGAGTCAGATACGCAGTATTTT
V gene: TRBV2; J gene: TRBJ1-6; clone size: -; D gene: -; CDR3 protein: CASSPDRANSPLHF; CDR3 DNA: TGTGCCAGCAGCCCGGACAGAGCTAATTCACCCCTCCACTTT
V gene: TRBV5-1; J gene: TRBJ2-7; clone size: -; D gene: TRBD1; CDR3 protein: CASSRDRGWEQYF; CDR3 DNA: TGCGCCAGCAGCCGGGACAGGGGCTGGGAGCAGTACTTC
V gene: TRBV29-1; J gene: TRBJ1-2; clone size: once; D gene: -; CDR3 protein: CSVEARGADLYGYTF; CDR3 DNA: TGCAGCGTTGAAGCACGGGGGGCGGACCTCTATGGCTACACCTTC
V gene: TRBV5-8; J gene: TRBJ1-1; clone size: -; D gene: -; CDR3 protein: CASSLAPGHPNTEAFF; CDR3 DNA: TGTGCCAGCAGCTTGGCCCCGGGACACCCGAACACTGAAGCTTTCTTT
V gene: TRBV5-4; J gene: TRBJ2-1; clone size: -; D gene: TRBD2; CDR3 protein: CASSLPGLAGGYNEQFF; CDR3 DNA: TGTGCCAGCAGCTTGCCGGGACTAGCGGGAGGCTACAATGAGCAGTTCTTC
V gene: TRBV4-2; J gene: TRBJ2-6; clone size: -; D gene: TRBD1; CDR3 protein: CASSQDWAGGITSGANVLTF; CDR3 DNA: TGTGCCAGCAGCCAAGATTGGGCAGGGGGAATCACTTCTGGGGCCAACGTCCTGACTTTC
V gene: TRBV11-3; J gene: TRBJ2-5; clone size: once; D gene: -; CDR3 protein: CASSLDGETQYF; CDR3 DNA: TGTGCCAGCAGCTTAGACGGGGAGACCCAGTACTTC
V gene: TRBV7-9; J gene: TRBJ1-1; clone size: -; D gene: TRBD1; CDR3 protein: CASSYVTGSMTNTEAFF; CDR3 DNA: TGTGCCAGCAGCTACGTGACAGGGAGCATGACTAACACTGAAGCTTTCTTT
V gene: TRBV11-2; J gene: TRBJ2-7; clone size: -; D gene: -; CDR3 protein: CASSLRVDSRSYEQYF; CDR3 DNA: TGTGCCAGCAGCTTAAGGGTGGACAGCCGCTCCTACGAGCAGTACTTC
V gene: TRBV5-8; J gene: TRBJ2-7; clone size: -; D gene: TRBD1; CDR3 protein: CASSSGGWYEQYF; CDR3 DNA: TGTGCCAGCAGCTCAGGGGGCTGGTACGAGCAGTACTTC
V gene: TRBV2; J gene: TRBJ2-7; clone size: -; D gene: -; CDR3 protein: CASSGGRVDEQYF; CDR3 DNA: TGTGCCAGCAGTGGGGGGCGGGTTGACGAGCAGTACTTC
V gene: TRBV10-3; J gene: TRBJ2-7; clone size: few; D gene: -; CDR3 protein: CAAGPEQWSYEQYF; CDR3 DNA: TGTGCCGCCGGCCCGGAACAGTGGTCCTACGAGCAGTACTTC
V gene: TRBV3-1/TRBV3-2; J gene: TRBJ1-5; clone size: -; D gene: TRBD1; CDR3 protein: CASSQDRGSVQPQHF; CDR3 DNA: TGTGCCAGCAGCCAGGACAGGGGATCCGTTCAGCCCCAGCATTTT
V gene: TRBV2; J gene: TRBJ1-2; clone size: -; D gene: -; CDR3 protein: CASSMTANYGYTF; CDR3 DNA: TGTGCCAGCAGTATGACAGCAAACTATGGCTACACCTTC
V gene: TRBV5-1; J gene: TRBJ2-7; clone size: -; D gene: -; CDR3 protein: CASSRSGSVNEQYF; CDR3 DNA: TGCGCCAGCAGCCGATCAGGGTCGGTTAACGAGCAGTACTTC
V gene: TRBV5-1; J gene: TRBJ1-1; clone size: few; D gene: -; CDR3 protein: CASSDWGGANTEAFF; CDR3 DNA: TGCGCCAGCAGCGACTGGGGGGGCGCGAACACTGAAGCTTTCTTT
V gene: TRBV2; J gene: TRBJ1-1; clone size: -; D gene: TRBD1; CDR3 protein: CASSGIGTVEAFF; CDR3 DNA: TGTGCCAGCAGTGGGATCGGGACAGTTGAAGCTTTCTTT
V gene: TRBV4-1; J gene: TRBJ1-6; clone size: -; D gene: -; CDR3 protein: CASSQAGLNNSPLHF; CDR3 DNA: TGCGCCAGCAGCCAGGCTGGACTCAATAATTCACCCCTCCACTTT
V gene: TRBV7-9; J gene: TRBJ1-1; clone size: -; D gene: -; CDR3 protein: CASSPDREAFF; CDR3 DNA: TGTGCCAGCAGCCCCGACAGAGAAGCTTTCTTT
V gene: TRBV5-1; J gene: TRBJ2-3; clone size: -; D gene: -; CDR3 protein: CASSYRQVSTDTQYF; CDR3 DNA: TGCGCCAGCAGCTATCGGCAGGTTAGCACAGATACGCAGTATTTT